This T cell receptor (beta chain) was observed in a study of blood T cell repertoires in COVID-19. Study context: Acute and convalescent COVID-19 specimens originated in the United States, Italy and Spain.

Per the original methods: Reference gene primer amplification gave estimated nucleated cell counts. Libraries were prepared by immunoSEQ multiplex PCR; TCRdb keeps only in-frame clonotypes and omits some of them. Clone size and V and J calls were adopted from that table, with D and trimming inferred from the DNA. Among 90,000 to 100,000 clones listed, roughly 79% were seen once. The sample holds a few counts of this clone. Germline V gene data show CDR1 as SGHVS and CDR2 as FNYEAQ. V was trimmed by 2 bases and J by 5 bases, leaving 18 bases between them. There are 17 residues in the CDR3. Sequencing was performed on peripheral blood. The V and J genes are TRBV7-6 and TRBJ1-4, with D tentatively TRBD1 (6 bases). The sequence derives from a man between 70 and 80 years old with acute or convalescent COVID-19. The DNA of the CDR3 is TGTGCCAGCAGCTTAATATATTCGGGGGGGGCGAATGAAAAACTGTTTTTT. This encodes CASSLIYSGGANEKLFF.